One and the same sample provided the 27 T cell receptor beta chains below, sequenced in a study of T cells in Graves' hyperthyroidism and ophthalmopathy. Researchers took RNA transcripts and amplified the TCR beta CDR3 regions from them. The TCR CDR3 first-round RT-PCR relied on the HTBI primer set. TCRdb recomputed calls from the multiplex PCR reads with MiXCR, one row per CDR3 protein. The profile shows some 740,000 distinct CDR3 sequences, around 15% of them singletons. The sequenced sample was blood. The source of these receptors is a woman aged 18-30 years with Graves' hyperthyroidism.

This clonotype came up many times. The V gene is TRBV24-1, the J gene TRBJ1-1; TRBD1 might be the D (5 bases). The ends were cut back, 8 bases at V and 4 bases at J, with 13 bases in the middle. This CDR3 contains 13 residues. Per the germline V gene, CDR1 is KGHDR and CDR2 is SFDVKD. CDR3 sequence: CATTERGGTEAFF. In DNA, the CDR3 is TGTGCCACCACTGAGAGGGGAGGCACTGAAGCTTTCTTT.

J is TRBJ2-2 and V is TRBV12-3 or TRBV12-4, with TRBD2 as a possible D gene (5 bases). The CDR3 extends over 15 amino acids. Trimming left V 5 bases short and J 7 bases short, with 17 bases between. The CDR3 sequence is CASSHDRDYRGELFF. CDR3 sequence (DNA): TGTGCCAGCAGTCACGACCGAGACTACCGCGGGGAGCTGTTTTTT.

This clonotype was counted ten times or more. This sequence joins TRBV2 and TRBJ1-2, with D perhaps TRBD1 (5 bases). Deletions cut 6 bases from V and 4 bases from J, with 12 bases between. The germline gives CDR1 SNHLY, CDR2 FYNNEI. This CDR3 is built from 13 residues. The CDR3 protein is CASSRDGGYGYTF. The DNA of the CDR3 is TGTGCCAGCAGCCGGGACGGCGGCTATGGCTACACCTTC. Filled out from reference TRBV2 and TRBJ1-2, the complete variable domain reads EPEVTQTPSHQVTQMGQEVILRCVPISNHLYFYWYRQILGQKVEFLVSFYNNEISEKSEIFDDQFSVERPDGSNFTLKIRSTKLEDSAMYFCASSRDGGYGYTFGSGTRLTVV.

There are a few counts of this clonotype. The V gene is TRBV7-9, the J gene TRBJ2-1; D perhaps matches TRBD1 (6 bases). The CDR3 is made up of 14 amino acids. Trimming pared 3 bases from V and 7 bases from J, leaving 13 bases between. Germline V gene lookup returns CDR1 SEHNR and CDR2 FQNEAQ (reference sequence). The CDR3 DNA is TGTGCCAGCAGCTTCTTCACAGGGTATAATGAGCAGTTCTTC. It codes for CASSFFTGYNEQFF.

This clonotype was detected only a few times. This chain joins TRBV27 and TRBJ1-6; D gene unclear. Trimming pared 2 bases from V and 0 bases from J, leaving 11 bases between. Per germline, CDR1 MNHEY and CDR2 SMNVEV (reference sequence). The CDR3 runs to 17 residues. The CDR3 is CASSLTPPSSYNSPLHF. Written as DNA, the CDR3 is TGTGCCAGCAGTTTAACACCACCGAGCTCCTATAATTCACCCCTCCACTTT.

The chain is built from TRBV20-1 and TRBJ2-1; D is unclear. Germline CDR1 DFQATT, CDR2 SNEGSKA (reference sequence). The CDR3 sequence is 13 residues long. V was shortened by 2 bases and J by 10 bases, with 15 bases between the two germline ends. In DNA form, the CDR3 reads TGCAGTGCTAGACCATCCCCTATGGAAGAGCAGTTCTTC. This gives the protein CSARPSPMEEQFF.

This clonotype has ten or more counts. This sequence joins TRBV15 and TRBJ1-5; weak D call: TRBD1 (6 bases). CDR3 length: 16 amino acids. Germline V CDR1 and CDR2: LNHNV, YYDKDF (reference sequence). V shed 1 base and J shed 6 bases, with 16 bases lying between them. For the CDR3, the DNA is TGTGCCACCAGCAGAGGGACCAGGGGCGATAGTCAGCCCCAGCATTTT. It yields the protein CATSRGTRGDSQPQHF.

This chain connects TRBV12-3 or TRBV12-4 to TRBJ1-1, with D tentatively TRBD1 (6 bases). V was clipped by 6 bases and J by 2 bases, with 19 bases between them. The CDR3 spans 16 residues. The CDR3 sequence is CASSPTRGRGNTEAFF. CDR3 sequence (DNA): TGTGCCAGCAGCCCCACCCGTGGCAGGGGAAACACTGAAGCTTTCTTT.

The V call is TRBV15, the J call TRBJ1-1; D is possibly TRBD1 (6 bases). The CDR3 covers 15 residues. Germline CDR1 and CDR2: LNHNV and YYDKDF (reference sequence). Trimming shortened V by 1 base and J by 4 bases, and 13 bases separated the two germline ends. The CDR3 reads CATSRVGTGSTEAFF. The CDR3 DNA is TGTGCCACCAGCAGAGTTGGAACAGGGTCCACTGAAGCTTTCTTT.

The V and J genes are TRBV6-1 and TRBJ2-4; D possibly uses TRBD1 or TRBD2 (7 bases each). The CDR3 extends over 16 amino acids. Germline V gives CDR1 MNHNS, CDR2 SASEGT. V was cut by 6 bases and J by 2 bases, with 17 bases left in between. CDR3 residues: CASRPRGGTPKNIQYF. The CDR3 coding sequence is TGTGCCAGCAGACCCAGGGGGGGTACCCCCAAAAACATTCAGTACTTC.

This clonotype was counted ten times or more. This sequence joins TRBV11-2 and TRBJ2-2, with D perhaps matching TRBD1 or TRBD2 (6 bases each). Germline assignment: CDR1 SGHAT and CDR2 FQNNGV. This CDR3 region has 15 residues. V lost 1 base, J lost 3 bases, and 9 bases lay in between. CDR3 residues: CASSLGGAYTGELFF. In DNA form, the CDR3 reads TGTGCCAGCAGCTTAGGGGGGGCTTACACCGGGGAGCTGTTTTTT.

This clonotype was detected many times. J is TRBJ2-2 and V is TRBV18; no firm D call. V was shortened by 5 bases and J by 0 bases, with 10 bases between the two germline ends. Germline CDR1 is KGHSH and CDR2 is LQKENI. The CDR3 loop spans 15 amino acids. In DNA form, the CDR3 reads TGTGCCAGCTCATGGCAAGACACGAACACCGGGGAGCTGTTTTTT. This codes for CASSWQDTNTGELFF.

This clonotype was seen a handful of times. The chain carries TRBV7-2 and TRBJ2-3, with 10 nucleotides matching TRBD2. The CDR3 is made up of 14 amino acids. The germline CDR1 and CDR2 sequences are SGHTA and FQGNSA. Trimming took 4 bases from V and 10 from J; bases not matched to a gene: 8. The CDR3 spells CASSSTSGILAQYF. The CDR3 nucleotides read TGTGCCAGCAGCTCCACTAGCGGGATTCTGGCGCAGTATTTT.

This clonotype was seen many times. The chain carries TRBV20-1 and TRBJ2-7; either TRBD1 or TRBD2 may supply D (5 bases each). Germline V gene lookup returns CDR1 DFQATT and CDR2 SNEGSKA (reference sequence). The CDR3 sequence is 12 residues long. Trimming took off 4 bases at V and 2 bases at J, with 9 bases between the two ends. The CDR3 nucleotides read TGCAGTGCTATAAGGGACGCCTACGAGCAGTACTTC. Protein sequence: CSAIRDAYEQYF.

This clonotype was seen many times. The chain couples TRBV3-1 to TRBJ2-7; TRBD1 matches at 8 bases. The junction had 1 base not matched to a gene; V was cut back by 0 bases and J by 0 bases. Germline V lookup: CDR1 LGHDT, CDR2 YNNKEL (reference sequence). The CDR3 loop spans 15 amino acids. The CDR3 bases are TGTGCCAGCAGCCAAGAGACAGGGGCCTCCTACGAGCAGTACTTC. Its protein is CASSQETGASYEQYF.

This clonotype has a count of ten or more. The chain couples TRBV28 to TRBJ1-2; possibly TRBD1 for D (6 bases). The V end was cut by 10 bases, the J end by 7 bases, with 19 bases between. Germline V gene sequence: CDR1 MDHEN, CDR2 SYDVKM. The CDR3 extends over 13 amino acids. Written as DNA, the CDR3 is TGTGCCACCCGGGGGGGGGGGCGAAGTGGCTACACCTTC. Translated, it gives CATRGGGRSGYTF.

The CDR3 coding sequence is TGTGCCAGCAGTCCCTTTGACCCAGGCAATGAGCAGTTCTTC. Amino acids: CASSPFDPGNEQFF. The J gene is TRBJ2-1, the V gene TRBV6-1; the D is unclear. The CDR3 is 14 residues long. V was clipped by 5 bases and J by 6 bases, with 14 bases between them. The germline V gene has CDR1 MNHNS and CDR2 SASEGT.

Ten or more counts support this clonotype. The chain combines TRBV28 with TRBJ2-7, with 7 bases that match TRBD2. CDR1 is MDHEN and CDR2 is SYDVKM in the germline V gene. The J segment lost 3 bases and the V segment lost 5 bases, leaving 7 bases of the junction unmatched. This CDR3 comprises 14 residues. The DNA of the CDR3 is TGTGCCAGCAGTACACCCCGGGACTACTACGAGCAGTACTTC. It specifies CASSTPRDYYEQYF.

This clonotype was detected only a few times. V is TRBV15 and J is TRBJ2-2; tentatively, D is TRBD2 (6 bases). V was clipped by 8 bases and J by 6 bases, with 22 bases between them. Germline CDR1 is LNHNV and CDR2 is YYDKDF (reference sequence). This CDR3 is built from 16 residues. CDR3 sequence reads: CATRLTEGVGAGELFF. CDR3 in DNA: TGTGCCACCCGACTTACGGAGGGAGTGGGTGCCGGGGAGCTGTTTTTT. The variable domain in full, with the rest retrieved from reference TRBV15 and TRBJ2-2, is DAMVIQNPRYQVTQFGKPVTLSCSQTLNHNVMYWYQQKSSQAPKLLFHYYDKDFNNEADTPDNFQSRRPNTSFCFLDIRSPGLGDTAMYLCATRLTEGVGAGELFFGEGSRLTVL.

At least ten counts were recorded for this clonotype. This chain joins TRBV6-1 and TRBJ2-1; 13 positions match TRBD2. Germline lookup yields CDR1 MNHNS and CDR2 SASEGT. This CDR3 comprises 15 residues. The V and J ends lost 6 bases and 6 bases, in that order; junction bases with no gene match: 5. The CDR3 DNA reads as TGTGCCAGCAGACCCGGGACTAGCGGGATCAATGAGCAGTTCTTC. It yields the protein CASRPGTSGINEQFF.

This clonotype was recorded at least ten times. The rearrangement joins TRBV5-5 to TRBJ1-1; D remains unclear. The germline V and J ends were trimmed by 0 bases and 8 bases, with 11 bases remaining between them. The germline gives CDR1 SGHKS, CDR2 YYEKEE (reference sequence). This CDR3 has 13 residues. The CDR3, as DNA: TGTGCCAGCAGCTTGGTGGTGGACCGCGAAGCTTTCTTT. It codes for CASSLVVDREAFF.

In this sample, this clonotype turned up a few times. The chain combines TRBV3-1 with TRBJ1-4; D not certain. The ends were cut back, 2 bases at V and 8 bases at J, with 15 bases in the middle. Germline V gene data show CDR1 as LGHDT and CDR2 as YNNKEL (reference sequence). This CDR3 is 15 amino acids long. The CDR3 sequence: CASSQFLQKGEKLFF. Here the CDR3 DNA reads TGTGCCAGCAGCCAATTCTTACAGAAAGGCGAAAAACTGTTTTTT.

This clonotype appeared a few times. V is TRBV30 and J is TRBJ2-1; D unclear. Germline V gives CDR1 GTSNPN, CDR2 SVGIG (reference sequence). V shed 0 bases and J shed 1 base, with 13 bases lying between them. The CDR3 spans 16 residues. The CDR3 nucleotides read TGTGCCTGGAGTGTACGCAGCAGGAGATCCTACAATGAGCAGTTCTTC. It yields the protein CAWSVRSRRSYNEQFF.

This clonotype was detected ten times or more. J is TRBJ2-1 and V is TRBV30; D unresolved. CDR3 length: 12 residues. CDR1 is GTSNPN and CDR2 is SVGIG in the germline V gene (reference sequence). The V end was cut by 2 bases, the J end by 8 bases, with 10 bases between. The CDR3 nucleotides read TGTGCCTGGAGTAGGTCCACGGATGAGCAGTTCTTC. Amino acid sequence: CAWSRSTDEQFF.

This clonotype showed up just a few times. V is TRBV5-6 and J is TRBJ2-1; D is unclear. Germline V gene lookup returns CDR1 SGHDT and CDR2 YYEEEE. The CDR3 is 15 residues long. Trimming removed 1 base from V and 5 bases from J, with 13 bases in between. The CDR3, as DNA: TGTGCCAGCAGCTTGACAGCGACGTGGAACAATGAGCAGTTCTTC. Translating gives CASSLTATWNNEQFF. The whole variable domain, filled in from reference TRBV5-6 and TRBJ2-1, reads DAGVTQSPTHLIKTRGQQVTLRCSPKSGHDTVSWYQQALGQGPQFIFQYYEEEERQRGNFPDRFSGHQFPNYSSELNVNALLLGDSALYLCASSLTATWNNEQFFGPGTRLTVL.

This clonotype was counted only a few times. V gene TRBV12-3 or TRBV12-4 combines with J gene TRBJ2-2; D not certain. CDR3 length: 13 amino acids. V lost 1 base, J lost 8 bases, and 8 bases lay in between. CDR3 protein: CASSLGSLGELFF. The CDR3, as DNA: TGTGCCAGCAGTTTAGGGAGTTTAGGGGAGCTGTTTTTT.

This clonotype was recorded at least ten times. The V call is TRBV6-2 or TRBV6-3, the J call TRBJ2-3, with D perhaps matching TRBD1 or TRBD2 (5 bases each). The V and J ends lost 2 bases and 2 bases respectively, with 14 bases between them. The CDR3 is 16 residues long. Germline V gene lookup returns CDR1 MNHEY and CDR2 SVGEGT. The CDR3 region is CASSYSRTGATDTQYF. For the CDR3, the DNA is TGTGCCAGCAGTTACAGCAGGACCGGGGCCACAGATACGCAGTATTTT.